These T cell receptor beta chains were read from a single sample in a study of blood T cell repertoires in COVID-19. Assay used: immunoSEQ multiplex PCR; TCRdb lists only in-frame clones, some missing. The profile shows roughly 200,000 clones, 80% to 90% of them singletons. The sequencing sample was made of peripheral blood. These receptors were taken from a man between 60 and 75 years old with acute or convalescent COVID-19. CDR3s include the opening cysteine and the closing phenylalanine or tryptophan. D genes are given only for firm matches. Part of the rows lack a size; the others show once, few, many or a class for expanded clones.

-	17	-	TRBV7-2	TRBJ2-2	TGTGCCAGCAGCTTAGAAGGGGTCCTCAGGGTCACCGGGGAGCTGTTTTTT	CASSLEGVLRVTGELFF
-	19	-	TRBV27	TRBJ2-3	TGTGCCAGCAGTTTAGGGGGTCGCGGGAGAGGGGGGCGCACAGATACGCAGTATTTT	CASSLGGRGRGGRTDTQYF
once	19	TRBD2	TRBV27	TRBJ2-3	TGTGCCAGCAGTTTCAGCGGGAGGGGTCGGGGTCGTAGCACAGATACGCAGTATTTT	CASSFSGRGRGRSTDTQYF
-	16	TRBD1	TRBV4-2	TRBJ2-3	TGTGCCAGCAGCCAAGATCGAGGGGGCCGCACAGATACGCAGTATTTT	CASSQDRGGRTDTQYF
-	17	TRBD1	TRBV19	TRBJ1-5	TGTGCCAGTAGTCCCCGGGAGGGGGCGGGCGGCAATCAGCCCCAGCATTTT	CASSPREGAGGNQPQHF
-	17	TRBD2	TRBV24-1	TRBJ2-2	TGTGCCACCAGTGATTCCAGCGGGAGGGCCGACACCGGGGAGCTGTTTTTT	CATSDSSGRADTGELFF
-	16	TRBD2	TRBV19	TRBJ2-5	TGTGCCAGTAGTATAGGTCGCGGGGGGGGCCGGGAGACCCAGTACTTC	CASSIGRGGGRETQYF
-	12	-	TRBV6-5	TRBJ2-7	TGTGCCAGCAGTTGGCAGGGATACGAGCAGTACTTC	CASSWQGYEQYF
-	17	-	TRBV4-3	TRBJ2-6	TGCGCCAGCAGCCCGACGGGACTCTACTCTGGGGCCAACGTCCTGACTTTC	CASSPTGLYSGANVLTF
once	18	TRBD1	TRBV29-1	TRBJ2-1	TGCAGCGTTGAAGATCCGCCCCCGGGACAGGGGACCTACAATGAGCAGTTCTTC	CSVEDPPPGQGTYNEQFF
-	11	-	TRBV10-3	TRBJ2-2	TGTGCCATCAGTGTAACCGGGGAGCTGTTTTTT	CAISVTGELFF
-	13	-	TRBV29-1	TRBJ2-4	TGCAGCGTTGCCTGGACGGGGAAAAACATTCAGTACTTC	CSVAWTGKNIQYF
many	16	TRBD2	TRBV3-1/TRBV3-2	TRBJ2-5	TGTGCCAGCACCAAGACTAGCGGCACCAAGGGAGAGACCCAGTACTTC	CASTKTSGTKGETQYF
few	14	-	TRBV2	TRBJ1-1	TGTGCCAGCAGTGGAGGGGGAGGGGGGACTGAAGCTTTCTTT	CASSGGGGGTEAFF
-	12	-	TRBV5-1	TRBJ1-1	TGCGCCAGCAGCTTGGTTGGGGGAGGGGCTTTCTTT	CASSLVGGGAFF
-	18	TRBD2	TRBV9	TRBJ2-7	TGTGCCAGCAGCGCTGGGACTAGCGGGAGAGTAAACTCCTACGAGCAGTACTTC	CASSAGTSGRVNSYEQYF